This T cell receptor beta chain was captured in a study of neurological immune-mediated disorders. This clonotype occurred many times. Via MiXCR, TCRdb re-called the 5' RACE reads, giving one row per CDR3 protein. The sample lists 45,000 or so distinct CDR3 sequences; 2.5% to 3.5% were seen once. This CDR3 region has 17 residues. Germline trimming cut 0 bases from V and 5 bases from J; bases unmatched to any gene: 10. The germline gives CDR1 SGHRS, CDR2 YFSETQ. The starting material, 2 million PBMCs stored at -80 C, gave rise to the unsorted libraries. The chain has TRBV5-1 and TRBJ2-3; 9 nucleotides agree with TRBD2. The specimen sequenced was PBMCs. This clonotype originated in a woman between 50 and 59 years old with multiple sclerosis. The DNA for the CDR3 is TGCGCCAGCAGCTTGGGCCTAGCGGGGTCATCGGGAGATACGCAGTATTTT. Residues: CASSLGLAGSSGDTQYF.